Listed here is a single TCR beta chain. Once RNA had been extracted, it was reverse transcribed into cDNA to act as the sequencing template. Assay: immunoSEQ multiplex PCR; the TCRdb copy retains only in-frame clones and omits some. This table holds around 140,000 clones, roughly 44% found once. This specimen belongs to a study of CD8+ T cells in alopecia areata. For the study at large: Treated patients swallowed 5 to 10 mg of oral tofacitinib twice daily.

The receptor's source is a human donor with alopecia areata. Material: CD4+ T cells sorted from blood.

CDR3 protein: CASSPGLAGGPEETQYF. The CDR3 region has the DNA TGTGCCAGCAGCCCCGGACTAGCGGGAGGGCCAGAAGAGACCCAGTACTTC. The chain has TRBV4-2 and TRBJ2-5, with 15 bases fitting TRBD2. The V and J ends lost 4 bases and 3 bases, in that order; junction bases with no gene match: 6. Germline V gene sequence: CDR1 LGHNA, CDR2 YNFKEQ. The CDR3 spans 17 residues.